This T cell receptor (beta chain) is from a study of cytomegalovirus exposure and HLA in healthy donors. General study results and limits: In vitro experiments confirmed that three CMV-associated chains were specific for CMV antigens. Presence/absence analyses assumed roughly uniform sequencing depth across donors, which may not hold.

The V gene's germline CDR1 is SNHLY and CDR2 FYNNEI. Trimming cost V 5 bases and J 9 bases, with 8 bases left between them. The CDR3 consists of 11 residues. This clone was picked up a small number of times. Its specificity is unknown. The PCR contained 60 Vbeta and 13 Jbeta primers. Here immunoSEQ multiplex PCR was the method, and the copy in TCRdb shows in-frame clones only, minus some. The data show about 180,000 clones, with about three quarters seen just once and around 5.7% held by the top ten. The sample taken for sequencing was PBMCs. The V and J genes are TRBV2 and TRBJ2-1; the D gene is possibly TRBD1 (6 bases). The TCR originated in a man aged 35-49 years in good health and CMV-seronegative. The CDR3 is CASSPQGEQFF. For the CDR3, the DNA is TGTGCCAGCAGTCCACAGGGTGAGCAGTTCTTC.